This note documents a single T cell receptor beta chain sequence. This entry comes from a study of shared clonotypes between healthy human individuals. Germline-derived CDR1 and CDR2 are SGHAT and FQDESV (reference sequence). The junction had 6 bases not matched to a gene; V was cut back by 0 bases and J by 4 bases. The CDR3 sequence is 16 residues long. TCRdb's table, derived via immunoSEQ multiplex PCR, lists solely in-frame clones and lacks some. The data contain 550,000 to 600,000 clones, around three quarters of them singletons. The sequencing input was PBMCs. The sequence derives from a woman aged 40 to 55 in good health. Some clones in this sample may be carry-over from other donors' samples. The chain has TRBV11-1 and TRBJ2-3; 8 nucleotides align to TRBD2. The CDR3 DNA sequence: TGTGCCAGCAGCTTAGCGTTAGCGGGACTCGCAGATACGCAGTATTTT. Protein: CASSLALAGLADTQYF.